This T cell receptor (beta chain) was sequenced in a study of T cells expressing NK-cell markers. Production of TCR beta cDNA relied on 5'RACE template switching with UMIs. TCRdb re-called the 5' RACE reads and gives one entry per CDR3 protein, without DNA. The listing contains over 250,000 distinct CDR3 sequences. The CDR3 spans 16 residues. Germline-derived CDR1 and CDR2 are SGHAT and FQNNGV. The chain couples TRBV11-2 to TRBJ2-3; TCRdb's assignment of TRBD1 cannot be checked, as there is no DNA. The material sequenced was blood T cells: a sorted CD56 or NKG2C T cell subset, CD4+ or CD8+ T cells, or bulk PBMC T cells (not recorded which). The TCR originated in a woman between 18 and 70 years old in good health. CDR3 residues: CASSVGTGASTDTQYF.